This T cell receptor beta chain was captured by sequencing in a study of T cell repertoires in cytomegalovirus infection. About the study: Both CMV infection and a matching HLA type were indicated by public TCR beta signatures.

Worth noting for this clonotype: Its antigen is unidentified. One junction end does not reproduce the germline sequence, and a read error may be involved.

TCRdb reprocessed the reads via MiXCR and lists one record per CDR3 protein. The profile shows 500,000 to 600,000 distinct CDR3 sequences, more than 15% of them singletons. This CDR3 has 14 amino acids. Findings and caveats of the study: Ex vivo, HLA-C-restricted CMV-specific TCR beta clonotypes prevailed over the rest of the response. Cumulative public TCR beta family frequency identified carriers of CMV plus the relevant HLA.

The chain couples TRBV12-3 or TRBV12-4 to TRBJ1-5; D is ambiguous. This TCR was recovered from a human donor in good health (CMV status not recorded). Some clones in this sample may be carry-over from other donors' samples. The source material was CD8+ T cells from PBMCs. CDR3 amino acids: CSSSLKGSNQPQHF. CDR3 bases: TGTTCCAGCAGTTTAAAAGGGTCCAATCAGCCCCAGCATTTT.